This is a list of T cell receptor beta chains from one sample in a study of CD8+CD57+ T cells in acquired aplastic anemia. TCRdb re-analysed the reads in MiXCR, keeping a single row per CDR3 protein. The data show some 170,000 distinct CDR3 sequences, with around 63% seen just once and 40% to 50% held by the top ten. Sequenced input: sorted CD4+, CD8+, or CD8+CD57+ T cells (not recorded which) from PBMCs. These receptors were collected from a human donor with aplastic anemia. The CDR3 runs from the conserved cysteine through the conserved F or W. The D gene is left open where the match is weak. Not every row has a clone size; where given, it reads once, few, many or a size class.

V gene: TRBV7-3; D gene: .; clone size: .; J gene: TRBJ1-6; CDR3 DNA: TGTGCCAGCAGCTTAGCTAGAGATTCACCCCTCCACTTT; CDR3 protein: CASSLARDSPLHF
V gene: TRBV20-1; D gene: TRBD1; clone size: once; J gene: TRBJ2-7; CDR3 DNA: TGCAGTGCCACGGGACAGGGTCGGGCCGAGCAGTACTTC; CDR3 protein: CSATGQGRAEQYF
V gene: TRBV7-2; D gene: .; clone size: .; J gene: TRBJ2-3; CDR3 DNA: TGTGCCAGTTCACCGGACAGAATAAGCACAGATACGCAGTATTTT; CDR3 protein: CASSPDRISTDTQYF
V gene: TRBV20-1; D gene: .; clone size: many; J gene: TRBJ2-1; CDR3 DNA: TGCAGTGCTAGCTTCCCCGAGACTTCCTACAATGAGCAGTTCTTC; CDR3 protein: CSASFPETSYNEQFF
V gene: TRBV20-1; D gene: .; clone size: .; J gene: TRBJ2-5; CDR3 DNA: TGCAGTCCTAACTCGGGCGATCAAGAGACCCAGTACTTC; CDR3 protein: CSPNSGDQETQYF
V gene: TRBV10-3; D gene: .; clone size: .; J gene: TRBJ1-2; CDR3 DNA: TGTGCCATCAGTGAGTCCCAGGGGTATAACTATGGCAACACCTTC; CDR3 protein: CAISESQGYNYGNTF
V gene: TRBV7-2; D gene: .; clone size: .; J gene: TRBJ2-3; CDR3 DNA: TGTGCCAGTAGTTTCTCTACAGATACGCAGTATTTT; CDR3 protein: CASSFSTDTQYF
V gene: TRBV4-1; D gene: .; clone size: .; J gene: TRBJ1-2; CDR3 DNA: TGCAGCGTTTCATTAACAGTCTATGGCTACACCTTC; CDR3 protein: CSVSLTVYGYTF
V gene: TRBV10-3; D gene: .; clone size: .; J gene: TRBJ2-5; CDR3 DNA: TGTGCCATCAGGACGGGTCCCAGGGGGACCCAGTACTTC; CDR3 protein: CAIRTGPRGTQYF
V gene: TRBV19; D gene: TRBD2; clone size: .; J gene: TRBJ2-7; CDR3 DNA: TGTGCCAGTAGGCCCCGGGACTACCACTACGAGCAGTACTTC; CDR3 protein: CASRPRDYHYEQYF
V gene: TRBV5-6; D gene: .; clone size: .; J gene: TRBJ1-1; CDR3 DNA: TGTGCCAGCAGCTTGTTTGGGGGCCTGAACACTGAAGCTTTCTTT; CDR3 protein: CASSLFGGLNTEAFF
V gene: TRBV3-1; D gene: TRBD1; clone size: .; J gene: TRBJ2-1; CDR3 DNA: TGTGCCAGCAGCCGGGACAGGGGCCAGTTCTTC; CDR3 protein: CASSRDRGQFF
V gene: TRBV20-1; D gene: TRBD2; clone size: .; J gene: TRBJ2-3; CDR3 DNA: TGCAGCTTCCCGACTAGCGGGGGGGCAGATACGCAGTATTTT; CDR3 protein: CSFPTSGGADTQYF
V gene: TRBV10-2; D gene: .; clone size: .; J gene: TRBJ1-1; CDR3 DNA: TGCGCCAGCAGTGAGGCCGGGGAGGGTGAAGCTTTCTTT; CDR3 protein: CASSEAGEGEAFF
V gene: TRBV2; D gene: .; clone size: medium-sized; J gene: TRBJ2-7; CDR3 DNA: TGTGCCAGCAGTGAAGCGGTCGGGGGGCCCTCCTACGAGCAGTACTTC; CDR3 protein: CASSEAVGGPSYEQYF
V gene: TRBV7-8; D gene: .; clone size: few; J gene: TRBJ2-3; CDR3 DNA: TGTGCCAGCAGAATGGAAGGAGATACGCAGTATTTT; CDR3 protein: CASRMEGDTQYF
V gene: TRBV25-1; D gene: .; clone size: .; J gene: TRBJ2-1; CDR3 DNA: TGTGCTAGAGATCTAACGGACTACCCGAATGAGCAGTTCTTC; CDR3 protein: CARDLTDYPNEQFF
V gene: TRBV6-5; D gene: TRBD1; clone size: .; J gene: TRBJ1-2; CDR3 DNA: TGTGCCAGCAGTTGGACAGGGTATGGCTACACCTTC; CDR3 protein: CASSWTGYGYTF